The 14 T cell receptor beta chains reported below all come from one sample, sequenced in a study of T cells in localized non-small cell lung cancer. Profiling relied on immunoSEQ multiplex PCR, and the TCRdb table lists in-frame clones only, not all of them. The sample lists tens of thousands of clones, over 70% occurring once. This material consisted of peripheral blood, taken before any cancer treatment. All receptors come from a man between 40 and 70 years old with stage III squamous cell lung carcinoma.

The CDR3 DNA reads as TGTGCCAGCAGCTCCGCCGGGCTCAAAAACATTCAGTACTTC. As protein: CASSSAGLKNIQYF. V gene TRBV11-2 combines with J gene TRBJ2-4; D remains ambiguous. V lost 4 bases and J 3 bases, leaving 10 bases between the germline ends. This CDR3 spans 14 amino acids. Germline values: CDR1 SGHAT, CDR2 FQNNGV.

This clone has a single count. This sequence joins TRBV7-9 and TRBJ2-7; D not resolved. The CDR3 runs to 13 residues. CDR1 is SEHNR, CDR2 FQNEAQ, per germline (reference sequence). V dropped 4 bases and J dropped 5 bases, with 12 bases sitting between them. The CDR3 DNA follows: TGTGCCAGCAGCTCAGGAAAGGTCAACGAGCAGTACTTC. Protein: CASSSGKVNEQYF.

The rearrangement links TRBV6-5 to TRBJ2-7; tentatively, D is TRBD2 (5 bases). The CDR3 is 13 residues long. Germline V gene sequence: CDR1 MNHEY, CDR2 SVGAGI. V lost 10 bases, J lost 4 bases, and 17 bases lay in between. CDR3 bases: TGTGCCACCGTCGGGGATCTCAATTACGAGCAGTACTTC. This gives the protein CATVGDLNYEQYF.

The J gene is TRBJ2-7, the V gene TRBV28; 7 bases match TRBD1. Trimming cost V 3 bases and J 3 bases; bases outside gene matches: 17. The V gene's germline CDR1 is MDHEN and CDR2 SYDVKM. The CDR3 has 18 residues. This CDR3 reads CASSFLFPSPQGDYEQYF. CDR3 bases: TGTGCCAGCAGTTTTCTTTTTCCCTCACCTCAGGGGGACTACGAGCAGTACTTC.

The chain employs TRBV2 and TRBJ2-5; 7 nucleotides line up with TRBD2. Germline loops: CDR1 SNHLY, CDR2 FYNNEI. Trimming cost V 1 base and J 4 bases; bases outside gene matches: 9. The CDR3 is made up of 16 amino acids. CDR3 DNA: TGTGCCAGCAGTGAAGGCTCGGGGGGAAGGCTAGAGACCCAGTACTTC. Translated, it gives CASSEGSGGRLETQYF.

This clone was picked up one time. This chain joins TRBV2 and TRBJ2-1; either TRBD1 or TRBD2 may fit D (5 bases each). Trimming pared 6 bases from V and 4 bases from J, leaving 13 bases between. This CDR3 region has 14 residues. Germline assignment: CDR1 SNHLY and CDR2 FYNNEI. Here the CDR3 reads CASRGPTGYNEQFF. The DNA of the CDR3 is TGTGCCAGCAGGGGACCAACTGGATACAATGAGCAGTTCTTC.

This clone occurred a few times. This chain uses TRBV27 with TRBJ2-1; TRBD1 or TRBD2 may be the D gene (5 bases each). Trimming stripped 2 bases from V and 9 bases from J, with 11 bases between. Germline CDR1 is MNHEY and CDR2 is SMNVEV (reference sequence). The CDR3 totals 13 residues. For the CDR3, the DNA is TGTGCCAGCAGTTTAAACGGGGCAGCTGAGCAGTTCTTC. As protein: CASSLNGAAEQFF.

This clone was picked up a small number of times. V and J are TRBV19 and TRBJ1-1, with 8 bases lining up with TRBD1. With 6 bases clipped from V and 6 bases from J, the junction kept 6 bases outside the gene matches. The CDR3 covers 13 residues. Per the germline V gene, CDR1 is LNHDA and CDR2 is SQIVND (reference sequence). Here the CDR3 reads CASSNTGGSEAFF. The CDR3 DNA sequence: TGTGCCAGTAGCAACACAGGGGGGTCTGAAGCTTTCTTT. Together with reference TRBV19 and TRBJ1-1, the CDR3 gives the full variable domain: DGGITQSPKYLFRKEGQNVTLSCEQNLNHDAMYWYRQDPGQGLRLIYYSQIVNDFQKGDIAEGYSVSREKKESFPLTVTSAQKNPTAFYLCASSNTGGSEAFFGQGTRLTVV.

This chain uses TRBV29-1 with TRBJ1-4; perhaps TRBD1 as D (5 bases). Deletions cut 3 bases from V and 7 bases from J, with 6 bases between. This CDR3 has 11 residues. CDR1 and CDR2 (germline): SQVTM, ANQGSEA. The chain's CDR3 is CSVERGEKLFF. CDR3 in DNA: TGCAGCGTTGAGAGGGGTGAAAAACTGTTTTTT.

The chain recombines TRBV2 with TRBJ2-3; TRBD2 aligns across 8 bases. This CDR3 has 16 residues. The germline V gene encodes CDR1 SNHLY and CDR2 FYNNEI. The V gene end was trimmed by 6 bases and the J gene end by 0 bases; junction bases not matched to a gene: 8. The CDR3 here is CASRTGLALSTDTQYF. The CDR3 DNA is TGTGCCAGCAGGACAGGACTAGCCTTAAGCACAGATACGCAGTATTTT.

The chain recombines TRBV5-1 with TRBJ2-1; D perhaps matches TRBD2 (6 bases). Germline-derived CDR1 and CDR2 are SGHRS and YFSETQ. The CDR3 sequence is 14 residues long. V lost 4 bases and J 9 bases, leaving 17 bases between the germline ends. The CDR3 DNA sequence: TGCGCCAGCAGCCGAGACCGGGAGCCCGGTGAGCAGTTCTTC. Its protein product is CASSRDREPGEQFF. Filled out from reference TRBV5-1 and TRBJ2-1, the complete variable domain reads KAGVTQTPRYLIKTRGQQVTLSCSPISGHRSVSWYQQTPGQGLQFLFEYFSETQRNKGNFPGRFSGRQFSNSRSEMNVSTLELGDSALYLCASSRDREPGEQFFGPGTRLTVL.

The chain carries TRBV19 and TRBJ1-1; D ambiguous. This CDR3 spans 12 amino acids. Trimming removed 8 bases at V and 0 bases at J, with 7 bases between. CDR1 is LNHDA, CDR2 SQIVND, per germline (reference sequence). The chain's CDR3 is CASAHMNTEAFF. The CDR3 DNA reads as TGTGCCAGTGCCCACATGAACACTGAAGCTTTCTTT.

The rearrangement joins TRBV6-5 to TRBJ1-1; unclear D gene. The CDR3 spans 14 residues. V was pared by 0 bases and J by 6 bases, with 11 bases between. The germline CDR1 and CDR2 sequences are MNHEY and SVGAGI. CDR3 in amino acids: CASSYSGLSAEAFF. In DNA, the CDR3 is TGTGCCAGCAGTTACTCGGGCTTGTCAGCTGAAGCTTTCTTT.

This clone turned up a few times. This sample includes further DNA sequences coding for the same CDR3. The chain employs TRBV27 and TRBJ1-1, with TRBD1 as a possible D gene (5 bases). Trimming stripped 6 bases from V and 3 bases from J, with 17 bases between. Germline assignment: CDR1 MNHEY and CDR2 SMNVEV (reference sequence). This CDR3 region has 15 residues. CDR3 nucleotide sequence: TGTGCCAGCAGCCCGCCAGGGAGGCTATACACTGAAGCTTTCTTT. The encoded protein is CASSPPGRLYTEAFF.